Below are 8 T cell receptor beta chains sequenced from a single sample in a study of T cell responses to AZD1222 COVID-19 vaccine. Sequenced by immunoSEQ multiplex PCR; TCRdb stores in-frame clones only, minus some. The sample has about 130,000 clones, about nine tenths seen once. The material was peripheral blood, obtained 28 days after the second AZD1222 dose. The receptors were sampled from an adult who received the AZD1222 COVID-19 vaccine.

The chain carries TRBV27 and TRBJ1-2; D perhaps matches TRBD1 (6 bases). This CDR3 is built from 14 residues. V lost 6 bases and J lost 1, with 12 bases in between. CDR1 is MNHEY and CDR2 is SMNVEV in the germline V gene (reference sequence). The CDR3 sequence: CASRRGQSNYGYTF. The CDR3 DNA reads as TGTGCCAGCAGGCGCGGACAGAGTAACTATGGCTACACCTTC.

The chain recombines TRBV5-4 with TRBJ1-1; 7 bases align to TRBD1. Unmatched junction bases numbered 3, after V lost 4 bases and J lost 0 bases. The CDR3 runs to 14 residues. The germline gives CDR1 SGHNT, CDR2 YYREEE (reference sequence). CDR3 region: CASSVGTVNTEAFF. The DNA of the CDR3 is TGTGCCAGCAGCGTCGGGACAGTGAACACTGAAGCTTTCTTT.

The chain has TRBV4-1 and TRBJ1-4, with D unresolved. In germline, CDR1 is MGHRA, CDR2 YSYEKL. With 5 bases removed from V and 8 bases from J, the gap between germline ends came to 12 bases. CDR3 length: 13 amino acids. CDR3 protein: CASSTRAHEKLFF. The CDR3 DNA is TGCGCCAGCAGCACCCGGGCGCACGAAAAACTGTTTTTT.

The chain links TRBV28 to TRBJ2-7, with D perhaps TRBD2 (7 bases). Germline CDR1 and CDR2: MDHEN and SYDVKM. Trimming stripped 2 bases from V and 0 bases from J, with 8 bases between. The CDR3 loop spans 14 amino acids. CDR3 nucleotides: TGTGCCAGCAGTTTAGCGGGGGCCTCCTACGAGCAGTACTTC. It translates to CASSLAGASYEQYF.

As for this clone: A junction end diverges from the germline sequence, so it may reflect a read error. The chain combines TRBV6-5 with TRBJ2-2, with no clear D. The CDR3 totals 13 residues. Germline loops: CDR1 MNHEY, CDR2 SVGAGI. The CDR3 reads CASSSPGTRELFF. DNA of the CDR3: TGTGCCAGCAGTTCCCCGGGCACCAGGGAGCTGTTTTTT.

The rearrangement joins TRBV11-3 to TRBJ2-5; 10 positions match TRBD1. Germline trimming cut 5 bases from V and 4 bases from J; bases unmatched to any gene: 4. The CDR3 spans 14 residues. Germline CDR1 is SGHNT and CDR2 is YENEEA. The CDR3: CASSKTGGLETQYF. CDR3 bases: TGTGCCAGCAGCAAGACAGGGGGCTTAGAGACCCAGTACTTC.

V and J are TRBV2 and TRBJ2-5, with TRBD2 identical over 7 bases. CDR3 length equals 16 residues. V was clipped by 3 bases and J by 0 bases; unmatched bases: 7. CDR1 and CDR2 from the germline V gene are SNHLY and FYNNEI. The CDR3 nucleotides are TGTGCCAGCAGTGAGGGGCTAGCGGATTACCAAGAGACCCAGTACTTC. It translates to CASSEGLADYQETQYF.

The count of this clone is one. CDR3 DNA sequence: TGTGCCAGCAGTTTAATGGACACAGTGAACACTGAAGCTTTCTTT. Its protein is CASSLMDTVNTEAFF. This chain joins TRBV28 and TRBJ1-1, with D tentatively TRBD1 (5 bases). The CDR3 is 15 residues long. Germline V gene lookup returns CDR1 MDHEN and CDR2 SYDVKM. Trimming removed 2 bases at V and 0 bases at J, with 10 bases between.